This TCR beta chain was recovered during a study of blood T cell repertoires in COVID-19. Study information: Samples of COVID-19 (acute and convalescent) were obtained from the United States, Italy and Spain.

Assay: immunoSEQ multiplex PCR; the TCRdb copy retains only in-frame clones and omits some. The data contain 150,000 to 200,000 clones, about three quarters of them singletons. Germline CDR1 and CDR2: MGHRA and YSYEKL. Losses at the gene ends were 1 base for V and 4 bases for J; bases not matched to a gene: 6. The CDR3 contains 17 residues. The sequencing input was peripheral blood. The sequence derives from a woman of 80 years or more with COVID-19, enrolled during active disease. The J gene is TRBJ2-1, the V gene TRBV4-1, with TRBD2 identical over 11 bases. The CDR3 loop reads CASSQGETSGSYNEQFF. The CDR3 bases are TGCGCCAGCAGCCAAGGAGAAACTAGCGGGAGTTACAATGAGCAGTTCTTC.